The 3 T cell receptor beta chains in this list originate from one sample, sequenced in a study of T cell responses to AZD1222 COVID-19 vaccine. The table came from immunoSEQ multiplex PCR; TCRdb's copy has only in-frame clones and leaves some out. The table shows some 140,000 clones, with roughly 88% occurring only once. This sample comprised peripheral blood, obtained 28 days after the second AZD1222 dose. These receptors all stem from an adult who received the AZD1222 COVID-19 vaccine.

This clone has only one observation. The CDR3 DNA reads TGTGCCAGCAAGGTGGAGGGGGGGACCAGTAATGAGCAGTTCTTC. Translation gives CASKVEGGTSNEQFF. The chain combines TRBV6-5 with TRBJ2-1; maybe TRBD2 (7 bases). The CDR3 has 15 residues. Germline V gene lookup returns CDR1 MNHEY and CDR2 SVGAGI. V lost 7 bases and J lost 7, with 20 bases in between.

V is TRBV7-8 and J is TRBJ1-5; 8 bases agree with TRBD1. CDR3 length equals 19 residues. Germline assignment: CDR1 SGHVS and CDR2 FQNEAQ. Trimming removed 1 base from V and 0 bases from J; junction bases left unmatched: 11. The CDR3 bases are TGTGCCAGCAGCTTAGTCGTGTCGGCAGGGGGCTATAGCAATCAGCCCCAGCATTTT. Translation: CASSLVVSAGGYSNQPQHF.

This chain links TRBV9 with TRBJ2-2; 7 bases fit TRBD1. In germline, CDR1 is SGDLS, CDR2 YYNGEE. This CDR3 comprises 15 residues. With 0 bases clipped from V and 6 bases from J, the junction kept 5 bases outside the gene matches. This chain's CDR3 is CASSVGAGGSGELFF. In nucleotides, the CDR3 is TGTGCCAGCAGCGTAGGAGCAGGGGGATCCGGGGAGCTGTTTTTT.